These T cell receptor beta chains were read from a single sample in a study of control samples from healthy donors and cancer patients. Data came from immunoSEQ multiplex PCR; TCRdb stores just in-frame clones and leaves some out. The sample lists some 150,000 clones, under 90% seen once, with 4.9% in the top ten. Sequencing used blood. The receptors here all came from a man under 40 in good health. Both conserved end residues are part of each CDR3. The order of the fields is V gene, clone size, CDR3 protein. Not every row has a clone size; where given, it reads once, few, many or a size class.

>TRBV7-7|-
CASSFSSSGGARETQYF
>TRBV6-5|-
CASSRPNTEAFF
>TRBV5-1|-
CASSSPPGELFF
>TRBV18|-
CASSPQTGAWDEQYF
>TRBV18|-
CASSPGAGSNYGYTF
>TRBV7-9|-
CASSPGTGSANEKLFF
>TRBV19|-
CASGVGGPYYGYTF
>TRBV7-8|-
CASSLAGTEGYGYTF
>TRBV5-1|-
CASSLGLDGGGADTQYF
>TRBV19|-
CASSKGLVSGANVLTF
>TRBV11-3|-
CASSFWKTGELFF
>TRBV6-2/TRBV6-3|-
CASSYSTGGPTDTQYF
>TRBV18|once
CASSPRTSGSYNEQFF
>TRBV4-3|-
CASSQAGTEAFF
>TRBV23-1|-
CASTHLTGATNEKLFF
>TRBV19|-
CASSQGQENTEAFF
>TRBV29-1|-
CSVEDRGITDTQYF
>TRBV7-2|-
CASSNRDRGREQYF
>TRBV5-1|-
CASSSSETSSYEQYF
>TRBV5-4|-
CASSLRNSPLHF
>TRBV2|-
CASNGGPREKLFF
>TRBV5-1|-
CASSSNTLRGTDTQYF
>TRBV5-1|-
CASNWGGLDNEQFF
>TRBV29-1|-
CSVEAPIPGYGYTF
>TRBV11-3|once
CASSLDRGLSTSQQFF
>TRBV29-1|-
CSVRDYEIGGNTIYF
>TRBV19|-
CASSAGPPYEQYF
>TRBV5-4|-
CASSFQRGGLNEQFF
>TRBV5-1|-
CASSSLIAGGTDTQYF
>TRBV6-1|-
CASSEAGAGFGNTIYF
>TRBV2|-
CARRAPGNGYTF
>TRBV5-1|-
CASSPPGGLYNEQFF
>TRBV7-3|few
CASSLTQDSYEQYF
>TRBV24-1|-
CATSDRRSTDTQYF
>TRBV11-3|-
CASSYLLGAGTYEQYF
>TRBV20-1|once
CSASPPHDDTGFDGYTF
>TRBV5-1|-
CASSGLAGTNEQFF
>TRBV3-1/TRBV3-2|-
CASSLRGSNTGELFF
>TRBV7-6|-
CASSLGAAGGSYEQYF
>TRBV14|-
CASSQVLYTEAFF
>TRBV7-2|-
CASSASSGTGVYEQYF
>TRBV23-1|-
CASSQSRGDEAFF
>TRBV7-2|-
CASSLGLLPSTDTQYF
>TRBV27|-
CASSLSGDYEQYF
>TRBV11-2|-
CASSLGDREVRTQYF
>TRBV3-1/TRBV3-2|-
CATTRTLSSYEQYF
>TRBV5-1|-
CASSPGLAGNEQFF
>TRBV24-1|-
CATSASNQPQHF
>TRBV9|-
CASSATDYGYTF
>TRBV6-5|-
CASSSPAQGGTEAFF
>TRBV10-3|-
CATQIAQLSYEQYF
>TRBV7-6|-
CASSRGQGLTQYF